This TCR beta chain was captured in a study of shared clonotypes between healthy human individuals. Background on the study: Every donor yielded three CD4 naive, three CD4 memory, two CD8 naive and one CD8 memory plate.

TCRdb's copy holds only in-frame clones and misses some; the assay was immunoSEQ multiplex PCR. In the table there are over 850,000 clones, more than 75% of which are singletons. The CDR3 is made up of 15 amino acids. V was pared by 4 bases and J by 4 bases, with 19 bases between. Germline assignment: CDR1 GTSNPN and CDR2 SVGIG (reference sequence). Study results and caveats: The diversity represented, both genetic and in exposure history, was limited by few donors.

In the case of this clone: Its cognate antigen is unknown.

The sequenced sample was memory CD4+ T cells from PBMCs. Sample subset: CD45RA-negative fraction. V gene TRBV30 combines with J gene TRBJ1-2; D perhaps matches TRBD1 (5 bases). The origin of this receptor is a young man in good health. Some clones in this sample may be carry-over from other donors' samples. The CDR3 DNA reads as TGTGCCTGGACCGCAGGGAGGAGGGGAGTCTATGGCTACACCTTC. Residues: CAWTAGRRGVYGYTF. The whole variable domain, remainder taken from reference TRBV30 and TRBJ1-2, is SQTIHQWPATLVQPVGSPLSLECTVEGTSNPNLYWYRQAAGRGLQLLFYSVGIGQISSEVPQNLSASRPQDRQFILSSKKLLLSDSGFYLCAWTAGRRGVYGYTFGSGTRLTVV.